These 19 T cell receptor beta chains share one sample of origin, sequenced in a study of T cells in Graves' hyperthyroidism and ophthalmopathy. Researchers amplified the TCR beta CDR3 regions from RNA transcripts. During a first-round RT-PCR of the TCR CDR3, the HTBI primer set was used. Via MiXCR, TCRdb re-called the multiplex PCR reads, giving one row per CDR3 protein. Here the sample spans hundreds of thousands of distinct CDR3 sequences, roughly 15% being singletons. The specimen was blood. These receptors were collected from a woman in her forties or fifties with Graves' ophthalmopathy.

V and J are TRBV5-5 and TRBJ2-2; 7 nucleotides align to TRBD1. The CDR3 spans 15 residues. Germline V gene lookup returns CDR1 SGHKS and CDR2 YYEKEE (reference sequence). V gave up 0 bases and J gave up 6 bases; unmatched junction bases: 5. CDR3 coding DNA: TGTGCCAGCAGCTTGGAGGGACAGCCCCCCGGGGAGCTGTTTTTT. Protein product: CASSLEGQPPGELFF.

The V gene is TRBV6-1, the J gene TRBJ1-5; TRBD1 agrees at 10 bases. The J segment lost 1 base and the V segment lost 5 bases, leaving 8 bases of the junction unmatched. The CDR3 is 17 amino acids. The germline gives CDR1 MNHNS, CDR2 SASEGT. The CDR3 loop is CASSTQTGGRSNQPQHF. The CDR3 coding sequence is TGTGCCAGCAGTACCCAGACAGGGGGCAGGAGCAATCAGCCCCAGCATTTT.

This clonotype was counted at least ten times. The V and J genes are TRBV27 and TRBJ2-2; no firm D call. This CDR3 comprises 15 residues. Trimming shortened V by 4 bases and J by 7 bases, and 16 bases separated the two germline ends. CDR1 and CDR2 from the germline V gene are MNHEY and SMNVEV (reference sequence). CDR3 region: CASSSFVGTRGELFF. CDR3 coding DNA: TGTGCCAGCAGTTCCTTCGTGGGAACTCGCGGGGAGCTGTTTTTT.

As DNA, the CDR3 is TGTGCTAGTGGTTTGGTATTAGGAGCGGTTACCTACGAGCAGTACTTC. It specifies CASGLVLGAVTYEQYF. V is TRBV12-5 and J is TRBJ2-7; tentative D call: TRBD2 (5 bases). Trimming took off 0 bases at V and 2 bases at J, with 14 bases between the two ends. The CDR3 loop spans 16 amino acids. Germline V gene data show CDR1 as LGHNT and CDR2 as FRNRAP.

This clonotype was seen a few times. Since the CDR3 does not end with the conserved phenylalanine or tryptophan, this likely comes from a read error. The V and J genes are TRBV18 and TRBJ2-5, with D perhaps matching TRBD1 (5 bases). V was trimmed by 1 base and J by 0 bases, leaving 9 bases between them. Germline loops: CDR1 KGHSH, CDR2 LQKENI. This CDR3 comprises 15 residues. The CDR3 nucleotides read TGTGCCAGCTCACCACGGGGCCAAAACCAAGAGACCCAGTACTCC. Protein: CASSPRGQNQETQYS.

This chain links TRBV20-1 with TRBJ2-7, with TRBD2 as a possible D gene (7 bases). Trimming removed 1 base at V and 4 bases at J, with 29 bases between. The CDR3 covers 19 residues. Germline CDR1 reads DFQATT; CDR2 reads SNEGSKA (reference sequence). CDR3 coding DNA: TGCAGTGCTAGAGTACAGGGTTTCGGCATGCCGGGAGGACAATACGAGCAGTACTTC. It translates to CSARVQGFGMPGGQYEQYF.

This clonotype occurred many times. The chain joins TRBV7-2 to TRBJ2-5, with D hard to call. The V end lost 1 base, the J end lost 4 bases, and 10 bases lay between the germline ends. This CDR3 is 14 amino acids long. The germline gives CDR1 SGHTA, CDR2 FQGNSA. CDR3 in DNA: TGTGCCAGCAGCTTAGGCCTAAACTCAGAGACCCAGTACTTC. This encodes CASSLGLNSETQYF.

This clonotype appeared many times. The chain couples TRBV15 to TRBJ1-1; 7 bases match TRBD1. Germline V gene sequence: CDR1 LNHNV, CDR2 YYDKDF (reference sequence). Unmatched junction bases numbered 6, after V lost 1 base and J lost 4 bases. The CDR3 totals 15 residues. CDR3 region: CATSRAGQEGTEAFF. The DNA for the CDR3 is TGTGCCACCAGCAGAGCAGGACAGGAGGGCACTGAAGCTTTCTTT.

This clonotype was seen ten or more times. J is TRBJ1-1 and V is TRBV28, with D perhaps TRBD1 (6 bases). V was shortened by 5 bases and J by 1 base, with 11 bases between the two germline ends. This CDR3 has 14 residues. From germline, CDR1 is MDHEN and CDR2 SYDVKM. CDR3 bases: TGTGCCAGCAGTACGGGACACCGGAACACTGAAGCTTTCTTT. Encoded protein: CASSTGHRNTEAFF.

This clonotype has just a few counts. The CDR3: CATGSLTGGANEQFF. The CDR3 DNA reads as TGCGCCACCGGATCGCTAACGGGAGGTGCCAATGAGCAGTTCTTC. The chain combines TRBV10-2 with TRBJ2-1; 7 bases align to TRBD2. The CDR3 is made up of 15 amino acids. Germline-derived CDR1 and CDR2 are WSHSY and SAAADI. The ends lost 10 bases at V and 6 bases at J; junction bases unmatched: 15.

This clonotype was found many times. The CDR3 loop reads CSASLGGTSGYEQYF. CDR3 DNA sequence: TGCAGTGCTAGCTTAGGTGGGACATCGGGATACGAGCAGTACTTC. V gene TRBV20-1 combines with J gene TRBJ2-7; D is possibly TRBD1 (6 bases). Looked up from germline, CDR1 is DFQATT and CDR2 is SNEGSKA (reference sequence). The V and J ends lost 3 bases and 4 bases respectively, with 19 bases between them. This CDR3 region has 15 residues.

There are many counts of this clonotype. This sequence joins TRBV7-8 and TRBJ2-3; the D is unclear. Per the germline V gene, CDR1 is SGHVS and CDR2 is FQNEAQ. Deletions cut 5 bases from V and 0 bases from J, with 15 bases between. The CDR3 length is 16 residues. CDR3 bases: TGTGCCAGCAGCCCAGAAGCCAGAGCTAGCACAGATACGCAGTATTTT. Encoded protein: CASSPEARASTDTQYF.

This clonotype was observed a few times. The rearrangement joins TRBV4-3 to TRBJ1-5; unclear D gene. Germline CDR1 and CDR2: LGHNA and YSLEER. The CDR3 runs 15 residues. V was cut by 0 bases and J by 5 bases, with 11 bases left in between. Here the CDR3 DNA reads TGCGCCAGCAGCCAAGATTGGGCGCTGGATCAGCCCCAGCATTTT. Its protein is CASSQDWALDQPQHF.

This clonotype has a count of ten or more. The CDR3 here is CASSLVASPRGHNEQFF. The CDR3 nucleotides read TGTGCCAGCAGCTTGGTCGCTAGCCCCAGGGGCCACAATGAGCAGTTCTTC. The genes are TRBV5-6 and TRBJ2-1; weak D call: TRBD1 (6 bases). This CDR3 region has 17 residues. Per germline, CDR1 SGHDT and CDR2 YYEEEE. V was cut by 0 bases and J by 5 bases, with 18 bases left in between.

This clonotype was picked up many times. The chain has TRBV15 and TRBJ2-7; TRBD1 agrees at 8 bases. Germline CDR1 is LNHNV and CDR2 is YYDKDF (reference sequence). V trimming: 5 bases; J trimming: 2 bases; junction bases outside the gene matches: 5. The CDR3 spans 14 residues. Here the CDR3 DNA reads TGTGCCACCAGCCCTGACAGGGGAGCCTACGAGCAGTACTTC. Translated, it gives CATSPDRGAYEQYF.

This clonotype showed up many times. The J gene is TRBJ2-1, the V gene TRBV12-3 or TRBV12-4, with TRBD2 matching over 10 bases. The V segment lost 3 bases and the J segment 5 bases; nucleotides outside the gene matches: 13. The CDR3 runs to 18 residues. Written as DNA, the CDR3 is TGTGCCAGCAGTTTCGCCCTCCCGACTAGCGGGCCAAACAATGAGCAGTTCTTC. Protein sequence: CASSFALPTSGPNNEQFF.

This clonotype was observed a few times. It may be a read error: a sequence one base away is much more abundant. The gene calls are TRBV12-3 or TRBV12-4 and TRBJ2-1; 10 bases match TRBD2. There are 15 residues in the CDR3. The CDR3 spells CACSLGSGRANEQFF. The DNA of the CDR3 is TGTGCCTGCAGTTTAGGGAGCGGGAGGGCCAATGAGCAGTTCTTC.

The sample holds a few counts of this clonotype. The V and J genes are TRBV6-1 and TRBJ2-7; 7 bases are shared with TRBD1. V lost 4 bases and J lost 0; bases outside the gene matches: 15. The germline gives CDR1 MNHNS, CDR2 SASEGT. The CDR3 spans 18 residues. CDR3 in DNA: TGTGCCAGCAGTGTGACAGGGTTAGGCCGAGATAGCTCCTACGAGCAGTACTTC. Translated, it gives CASSVTGLGRDSSYEQYF.

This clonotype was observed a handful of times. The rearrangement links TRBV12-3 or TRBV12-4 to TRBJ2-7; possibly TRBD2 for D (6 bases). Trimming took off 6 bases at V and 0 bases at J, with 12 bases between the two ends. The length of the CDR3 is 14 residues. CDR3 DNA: TGTGCCAGCAGAACAAATAGCGGCTCCTACGAGCAGTACTTC. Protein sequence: CASRTNSGSYEQYF.